This T cell receptor (beta chain) was found in a study of T-cell reconstitution after alpha-beta-depleted transplantation in children. V gave up 4 bases and J gave up 3 bases, with 13 bases separating them. The CDR3 runs to 14 residues. This clonotype was observed a few times. Unique molecular identifiers were built into the TCRbeta library. TCRdb processed the PCR reads anew with MiXCR; each CDR3 protein has one entry. The sample lists some 590,000 distinct CDR3 sequences, about 10% occurring once. The sample here was PBMCs from the stem cell graft donor, taken from the stem cell graft. The TCR sequence derives from a human donor who donated a stem cell graft to a child with acute myeloid leukemia. V and J are TRBV12-3 or TRBV12-4 and TRBJ2-7; weak D call: TRBD2 (5 bases). The CDR3 nucleotides read TGTGCCAGCAGTTCCCAAGGACTCCACTACGAGCAGTACTTC. Protein sequence: CASSSQGLHYEQYF.